The 14 T cell receptor beta chains reported below all come from one sample, sequenced in a study of monozygotic twins with inflammatory bowel disease. TCRdb re-called the 5' RACE reads; every CDR3 protein appears as one record, without DNA. The sample data list fewer than 450,000 distinct CDR3 sequences. Sequenced material: blood. These receptors were obtained from a human donor with ulcerative colitis or Crohn's disease, or a healthy co-twin of an affected twin (not recorded which).

The chain employs TRBV20-1 and TRBJ1-1. Germline V gives CDR1 DFQATT, CDR2 SNEGSKA (reference sequence). This CDR3 is 11 amino acids long. This chain's CDR3 is CSTIIRTEAFF.

The CDR3 is CSVERVVTGGEETQYF. This chain uses TRBV29-1 with TRBJ2-5; the TCRdb call, TRBD1, lacks DNA for checking. CDR1 SQVTM and CDR2 ANQGSEA come from the germline V gene. This CDR3 has 16 amino acids.

The chain recombines TRBV27 with TRBJ2-3; TCRdb gives TRBD1 as the D gene, but with no DNA this cannot be confirmed. The CDR3 is 15 residues long. The germline CDR1 and CDR2 sequences are MNHEY and SMNVEV (reference sequence). CDR3 region: CASSLKGVSADTQYF.

The chain recombines TRBV12-3 or TRBV12-4 with TRBJ2-6; with no DNA, the TCRdb D assignment of TRBD2 cannot be verified. The CDR3 is made up of 18 amino acids. The CDR3 reads CASSRGVGSSSGANVLTF.

The chain has TRBV7-2 and TRBJ1-5; TCRdb reports TRBD1, a call that lacks DNA to check it against. CDR1 SGHTA and CDR2 FQGNSA come from the germline V gene. The CDR3 runs to 17 residues. CDR3 in amino acids: CASSAIQGADSNQPQHF.

CDR3: CASSLGYWGTNTGELFF. The chain joins TRBV7-3 to TRBJ2-2; as DNA is missing, the TRBD1 call by TCRdb cannot be tested. Germline lookup yields CDR1 SGHTA and CDR2 FQGTGA. The CDR3 spans 17 residues. Variable domain in full (rest from reference TRBV7-3 and TRBJ2-2): GAGVSQTPSNKVTEKGKYVELRCDPISGHTALYWYRQSLGQGPEFLIYFQGTGAADDSGLPNDRFFAVRPEGSVSTLKIQRTERGDSAVYLCASSLGYWGTNTGELFFGEGSRLTVL.

The chain employs TRBV5-1 and TRBJ2-2; with no DNA, the TCRdb D assignment of TRBD1 cannot be verified. CDR1 SGHRS and CDR2 YFSETQ come from the germline V gene. The CDR3 has 17 residues. The CDR3 is CASSPGTGLFNTGELFF.

The chain links TRBV5-1 to TRBJ2-2. The CDR3 is made up of 13 amino acids. The V gene's germline CDR1 is SGHRS and CDR2 YFSETQ. The CDR3 loop reads CASSTDNAGELFF. Variable domain in full (rest from reference TRBV5-1 and TRBJ2-2): KAGVTQTPRYLIKTRGQQVTLSCSPISGHRSVSWYQQTPGQGLQFLFEYFSETQRNKGNFPGRFSGRQFSNSRSEMNVSTLELGDSALYLCASSTDNAGELFFGEGSRLTVL.

This chain links TRBV7-2 with TRBJ2-1. This CDR3 region has 12 residues. The germline V gene has CDR1 SGHTA and CDR2 FQGNSA. Here the CDR3 reads CASSSTWNEQFF.

The J gene is TRBJ1-5, the V gene TRBV27. The CDR3 sequence is 14 residues long. CDR1 MNHEY and CDR2 SMNVEV come from the germline V gene (reference sequence). The CDR3 region is CASSKPSRFQPQHF.

The rearrangement uses TRBV5-1 and TRBJ2-7; checking the TCRdb D call of TRBD1 is not possible without DNA. The CDR3 has 14 residues. Germline V gene sequence: CDR1 SGHRS, CDR2 YFSETQ. CDR3 amino acids: CASNAGTGSYEQYF.

The chain couples TRBV28 to TRBJ1-1. The CDR3 consists of 14 residues. Germline V gives CDR1 MDHEN, CDR2 SYDVKM. The chain's CDR3 is CASSLSALNTEAFF. The whole variable domain, remainder taken from reference TRBV28 and TRBJ1-1, is DVKVTQSSRYLVKRTGEKVFLECVQDMDHENMFWYRQDPGLGLRLIYFSYDVKMKEKGDIPEGYSVSREKKERFSLILESASTNQTSMYLCASSLSALNTEAFFGQGTRLTVV.

This chain connects TRBV9 to TRBJ2-1; TCRdb's D gene call, TRBD2, goes unchecked for lack of DNA. CDR1 and CDR2 from the germline V gene are SGDLS and YYNGEE. This CDR3 is built from 17 residues. CDR3 protein: CASSVTRDAGYYNEQFF.

This chain joins TRBV7-2 and TRBJ1-5; TCRdb calls TRBD1, which cannot be checked without DNA. This CDR3 contains 14 residues. Germline values: CDR1 SGHTA, CDR2 FQGNSA. The CDR3 sequence is CASSHRTGEQPQHF.